Listed below are T cell receptor beta chains from one sample, sequenced in a study of early T cells in non-severe SARS-CoV-2 infection. TCRdb independently ran MiXCR on the 5' RACE reads; one entry per CDR3 protein. Among around 84,000 distinct CDR3 sequences listed, 8% to 13% were seen once. The sample here was whole blood, taken at baseline. These receptors came from an adult who was a healthcare worker with PCR-confirmed SARS-CoV-2 infection or an uninfected control (not recorded which). The CDR3 runs from the conserved cysteine through the conserved F or W. A D gene is named only where the DNA matches it firmly. Part of the rows lack a size; the others show once, few, many or a class for expanded clones.

>TRBD2|TRBV20-1|TRBJ2-1|many
CSARVGTSNEQFF
TGCAGTGCTAGAGTCGGGACTAGCAATGAGCAGTTCTTC
>NA|TRBV19|TRBJ2-1|few
CASRIYNEQFF
TGTGCCAGTAGAATATACAATGAGCAGTTCTTC
>NA|TRBV19|TRBJ2-6|many
CASSMRVGANVLTF
TGTGCCAGTAGTATGCGGGTAGGGGCCAACGTCCTGACTTTC
>NA|TRBV9|TRBJ2-1|NA
CASNRDFDNEQFF
TGTGCCAGCAACCGGGACTTCGACAATGAGCAGTTCTTC
>NA|TRBV5-1|TRBJ1-1|many
CASSLRGGGTEAFF
TGCGCCAGCAGCTTACGGGGTGGAGGAACTGAAGCTTTCTTT
>NA|TRBV27|TRBJ1-5|NA
CASSPGVFNQPQHF
TGTGCCAGCAGTCCAGGGGTTTTCAATCAGCCCCAGCATTTT
>NA|TRBV30|TRBJ2-3|few
CASPSRGGATDTQYF
TGTGCCTCCCCCTCACGTGGGGGAGCCACAGATACGCAGTATTTT
>NA|TRBV14|TRBJ2-7|few
CASSQAQATYEQYF
TGTGCCAGCAGCCAAGCTCAGGCTACCTACGAGCAGTACTTC
>TRBD2|TRBV20-1|TRBJ2-3|many
CSARDPGLADTDTQYF
TGCAGTGCTAGAGATCCGGGACTAGCGGACACAGATACGCAGTATTTT
>TRBD1|TRBV12-3/TRBV12-4|TRBJ1-1|NA
CASSRQGMDTEAFF
TGTGCCAGCAGTCGACAGGGGATGGACACTGAAGCTTTCTTT
>NA|TRBV12-3/TRBV12-4|TRBJ2-1|many
CASRAGVNEQFF
TGTGCCAGCAGAGCAGGGGTGAATGAGCAGTTCTTC
>TRBD1|TRBV12-3/TRBV12-4|TRBJ1-5|NA
CASTPDREQPQHF
TGTGCCAGCACCCCGGACAGGGAACAGCCCCAGCATTTT
>TRBD1|TRBV29-1|TRBJ2-5|few
CSVGLPQGQQETQYF
TGCAGCGTTGGACTCCCCCAGGGACAGCAAGAGACCCAGTACTTC
>NA|TRBV11-3|TRBJ2-2|few
CASSLDLGPRPPGSTGELFF
TGTGCCAGCAGCTTAGATCTCGGTCCTCGGCCCCCGGGGAGCACCGGGGAGCTGTTTTTT
>NA|TRBV7-8|TRBJ1-2|once
CASSLVGDDYTF
TGTGCCAGCAGCTTAGTCGGGGACGACTACACCTTC
>NA|TRBV7-3|TRBJ2-1|NA
CASSATGTLNNEQFF
TGTGCCAGCAGCGCCACCGGGACTCTTAACAATGAGCAGTTCTTC
>NA|TRBV20-1|TRBJ1-2|NA
CSALDIQRYGYTF
TGCAGTGCCCTAGATATCCAGCGGTATGGCTACACCTTC
>TRBD1|TRBV28|TRBJ2-7|few
CASSLGLGQGPYEQYF
TGTGCCAGCAGTTTAGGCTTGGGACAGGGCCCCTACGAGCAGTACTTC
>TRBD1|TRBV10-2|TRBJ1-6|few
CATRTGLEPLHF
TGCGCCACCAGGACAGGGTTAGAACCCCTCCACTTT
>NA|TRBV20-1|TRBJ2-7|few
CSARDLSGYEQYF
TGCAGTGCTAGAGATCTTAGTGGCTACGAGCAGTACTTC
>NA|TRBV18|TRBJ1-2|many
CASSPPGSIGYTF
TGTGCCAGCTCACCACCGGGGTCTATAGGCTACACCTTC
>NA|TRBV29-1|TRBJ2-2|NA
CSVYDSSTGELFF
TGCAGCGTCTACGACAGCTCCACCGGGGAGCTGTTTTTT
>NA|TRBV5-1|TRBJ1-1|many
CASSMVPGSWNTEAFF
TGCGCCAGCAGCATGGTCCCAGGATCGTGGAACACTGAAGCTTTCTTT
>TRBD1|TRBV6-1|TRBJ1-5|NA
CASSFLSGTGKQVNQPQHF
TGTGCCAGCAGTTTCCTCTCCGGGACAGGGAAGCAAGTCAATCAGCCCCAGCATTTT
>NA|TRBV28|TRBJ2-3|few
CASSKGRKDTQYF
TGTGCCAGCAGTAAAGGGAGGAAAGATACGCAGTATTTT
>NA|TRBV3-1|TRBJ2-7|many
CASSPAAADYYEQYF
TGTGCCAGCAGCCCTGCGGCGGCGGATTACTACGAGCAGTACTTC
>NA|TRBV11-2|TRBJ1-6|few
CASSSIFVPNSPLHF
TGTGCCAGCAGCTCGATCTTCGTCCCTAATTCACCCCTCCACTTT
>NA|TRBV11-1|TRBJ2-1|many
CASSRLASEQFF
TGTGCCAGCAGTAGATTAGCTAGTGAGCAGTTCTTC
>TRBD2|TRBV4-1|TRBJ2-7|few
CASSHPGLAGGPSSYEQYF
TGCGCCAGCAGCCACCCGGGACTAGCGGGAGGACCGAGCTCCTACGAGCAGTACTTC
>NA|TRBV5-4|TRBJ2-5|NA
CASTMGAARQETQYF
TGTGCCAGCACCATGGGGGCCGCAAGACAAGAGACCCAGTACTTC
>TRBD2|TRBV12-3/TRBV12-4|TRBJ2-1|NA
CASSLRGAYNEQFF
TGTGCCAGCAGTTTACGGGGGGCCTACAATGAGCAGTTCTTC
>NA|TRBV2|TRBJ2-4|few
CASRELNIQYF
TGTGCCAGCAGGGAGCTAAACATTCAGTACTTC
>NA|TRBV10-3|TRBJ2-1|few
CAISDQKRKRYNEQFF
TGTGCCATCAGTGACCAAAAGCGGAAGAGGTACAATGAGCAGTTCTTC
>NA|TRBV27|TRBJ2-1|many
CASSLYGGEQFF
TGTGCCAGCAGTTTATATGGCGGGGAGCAGTTCTTC
>NA|TRBV28|TRBJ2-1|many
CASSPYRQGSNEQFF
TGTGCCAGCAGTCCCTATCGCCAGGGATCCAATGAGCAGTTCTTC
>NA|TRBV20-1|TRBJ2-5|many
CSAREHGQLQETQYF
TGCAGTGCTAGGGAACACGGGCAACTCCAAGAGACCCAGTACTTC
>NA|TRBV20-1|TRBJ2-1|NA
CSAHRGTSSYNEQFF
TGCAGTGCTCACAGGGGGACTAGTTCCTACAATGAGCAGTTCTTC
>NA|TRBV9|TRBJ2-2|many
CASSPGDWNTGELFF
TGTGCCAGCAGCCCCGGCGACTGGAACACCGGGGAGCTGTTTTTT
>NA|TRBV30|TRBJ1-1|NA
CAWSRSTEAFF
TGTGCCTGGAGTCGATCCACTGAAGCTTTCTTT
>TRBD1|TRBV23-1|TRBJ1-5|NA
CASSQSSLPGTANQPQHF
TGCGCCAGCAGTCAATCATCACTACCCGGGACAGCGAATCAGCCCCAGCATTTT
>NA|TRBV12-2|TRBJ2-2|few
CASRLMRPRAGELFF
TGTGCAAGTCGCTTAATGAGACCCCGCGCCGGGGAGCTGTTTTTT
>NA|TRBV21-1|TRBJ1-5|many
CASSKMGVRSLSNQPQHF
TGTGCCAGCAGCAAAATGGGGGTCAGAAGCCTTAGCAATCAGCCCCAGCATTTT
>TRBD1|TRBV5-1|TRBJ1-6|many
CASSTGTVYNSPLHF
TGCGCCAGCAGCACCGGGACAGTCTATAATTCACCCCTCCACTTT
>NA|TRBV4-2|TRBJ1-4|many
CASSQDLGGGEKLFF
TGTGCCAGCAGCCAAGATCTAGGGGGAGGTGAAAAACTGTTTTTT
>TRBD2|TRBV20-1|TRBJ2-3|NA
CSARGPGLARDTQYF
TGCAGTGCTAGGGGACCGGGACTAGCGAGAGATACGCAGTATTTT
>NA|TRBV5-1|TRBJ2-3|NA
CASSLETVTDTQYF
TGCGCCAGCAGCTTGGAGACTGTCACAGATACGCAGTATTTT
>NA|TRBV14|TRBJ1-1|many
CASSIQPNTEAFF
TGTGCCAGCAGCATCCAGCCGAACACTGAAGCTTTCTTT
>NA|TRBV4-1|TRBJ2-2|NA
CASSQDAAGANTGELFF
TGCGCCAGCAGCCAAGATGCTGCAGGCGCGAACACCGGGGAGCTGTTTTTT
>TRBD1|TRBV28|TRBJ1-1|few
CASSVTRGERNTEAFF
TGTGCCAGCAGTGTAACCAGGGGGGAACGGAACACTGAAGCTTTCTTT
>TRBD2|TRBV24-1|TRBJ2-1|NA
CATRPSTSVNEQFF
TGTGCCACCAGACCTTCGACTAGCGTCAATGAGCAGTTCTTC